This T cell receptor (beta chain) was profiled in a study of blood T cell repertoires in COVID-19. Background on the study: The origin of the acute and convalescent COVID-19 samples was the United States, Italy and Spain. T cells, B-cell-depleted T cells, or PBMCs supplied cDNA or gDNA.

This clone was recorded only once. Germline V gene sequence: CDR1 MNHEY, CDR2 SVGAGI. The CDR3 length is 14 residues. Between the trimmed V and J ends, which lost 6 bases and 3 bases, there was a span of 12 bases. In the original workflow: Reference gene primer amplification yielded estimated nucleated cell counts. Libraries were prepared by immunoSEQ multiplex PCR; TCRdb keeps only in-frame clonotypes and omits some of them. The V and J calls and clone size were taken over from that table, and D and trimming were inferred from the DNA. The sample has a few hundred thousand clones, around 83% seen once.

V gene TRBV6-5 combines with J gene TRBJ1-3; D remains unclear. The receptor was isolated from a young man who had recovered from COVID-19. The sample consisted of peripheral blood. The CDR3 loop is CASRSREGGNTIYF. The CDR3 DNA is TGTGCCAGCAGGTCCCGGGAAGGTGGAAACACCATATATTTT.